The entry below describes one T cell receptor beta chain. The antigen is not known. These data originate in a study of cytomegalovirus exposure and HLA in healthy donors. Study-level results: Many donors shared some public TCRs, even though most TCR sequences were rare. The investigators catalogued 150 to 200 TCR beta chains as cytomegalovirus-associated. Reports described diagnosis of cytomegalovirus status by the classifier as highly specific and sensitive.

V dropped 10 bases and J dropped 4; count of bases not matched to a gene: 7. CDR1 is MNHNS and CDR2 is SASEGT in the germline V gene. The CDR3 runs 13 residues. Data came from immunoSEQ multiplex PCR; TCRdb stores just in-frame clones and leaves some out. Among 150,000 to 200,000 clones listed, 75% to 90% were seen once. This sequence originates from a woman aged 18-35 years in good health and CMV-seronegative. V gene TRBV6-1 combines with J gene TRBJ1-5; TRBD1 matches 7 bases. Input material: PBMCs. The CDR3 bases are TGTGCCACCAACAGGGGATTGAATCAGCCCCAGCATTTT. This codes for CATNRGLNQPQHF.